The T cell receptor beta chain described here comes from a study of T-cell memory formation after mild COVID-19. Study context: There were largely donor-specific TCR clusters. Overall study results and limits: The main location of contracting CD4+ clones was CM and EM, and that of contracting CD8+ clones was EMRA. While clones contracting from day 15 to 85 were balanced between CD4 and CD8, later expanders leaned CD4+.

Regarding this clonotype: No antigen is known for it.

TCRdb ran MiXCR on the 5' RACE reads and lists one entry per CDR3 protein. The sample consists of under 600,000 distinct CDR3 sequences, about 20% of them appearing once. Material: PBMCs or a T cell subset sorted from them (not recorded which). The source is an adult woman who had mild COVID-19 (a few samples of this study predate the infection). Cell type and time point are not known.

CDR3 residues: CASNPTSGRYEQYF. In DNA form, the CDR3 reads TGTGCCAGCAACCCTACTAGCGGGAGATACGAGCAGTACTTC. The chain joins TRBV6-2 or TRBV6-3 to TRBJ2-7; 11 nucleotides agree with TRBD2. The germline CDR1 and CDR2 sequences are MNHEY and SVGEGT. The CDR3 totals 14 residues. V shed 7 bases and J 4 bases; nucleotides not matched to a gene: 6.